A single sample is the source of the 5 T cell receptor beta chains below, sequenced in a study of T cells expressing NK-cell markers (dated by TCRdb to 2020 to 2021). Libraries were constructed by 5' RACE. Sequencing was performed on an Illumina HiSeq 2000. Based on TCRdb reprocessing of the reads, there is one entry per CDR3 protein sequence, and DNA is missing. The sample has about 460,000 distinct CDR3 sequences on record. More than 1.4% of the sample comes from the top ten. The sequenced material came from blood T cells: a sorted CD56 or NKG2C T cell subset, CD4+ or CD8+ T cells, or bulk PBMC T cells (not recorded which). The receptors were gathered from a woman in her fifties or sixties in good health. Donor details come from another sample of the same person, matched by shared clones.

The CDR3 here is CASILRKTGTTSYEQYF. The rearrangement joins TRBV12-3 or TRBV12-4 to TRBJ2-7; TCRdb reports TRBD1, a call that lacks DNA to check it against. This CDR3 comprises 17 residues.

The chain combines TRBV20-1 with TRBJ2-3; without DNA, the TCRdb call of TRBD1 cannot be checked. The CDR3 runs to 14 residues. The V gene's germline CDR1 is DFQATT and CDR2 SNEGSKA (reference sequence). The CDR3 is CSASDGGVTDTQYF.

The rearrangement joins TRBV20-1 to TRBJ2-1; the D gene TCRdb calls, TRBD2, cannot be checked with no DNA. The CDR3 is made up of 15 amino acids. In germline, CDR1 is DFQATT, CDR2 SNEGSKA (reference sequence). CDR3 region: CSARMSGRIRYEQFF.

This chain joins TRBV27 and TRBJ2-3; TCRdb returns TRBD1, unconfirmable since there is no DNA. This CDR3 is built from 15 residues. Germline V CDR1 and CDR2: MNHEY, SMNVEV (reference sequence). This CDR3 reads CASSLRQGGLDTQYF.

The chain recombines TRBV7-9 with TRBJ1-4; TCRdb returns TRBD1, unconfirmable since there is no DNA. The germline V gene encodes CDR1 SEHNR and CDR2 FQNEAQ (reference sequence). This CDR3 has 15 residues. The CDR3 loop is CASSPSGSTNEKLFF.